The 12 T cell receptor beta chains presented below share a single source sample, sequenced in a study of shared clonotypes between healthy human individuals. This table comes from immunoSEQ multiplex PCR, and its TCRdb copy is limited to in-frame clones, with some not included. This table holds around 450,000 clones, 70% to 80% found once. Sequences were obtained from PBMCs. The receptors come from a woman between 35 and 50 years old in good health. Some clones in this sample may be carry-over from other donors' samples.

J is TRBJ1-3 and V is TRBV14; D is uncertain. CDR1 is SGHDN and CDR2 is FVKESK in the germline V gene. This CDR3 spans 16 amino acids. V was cut by 1 base and J by 0 bases, with 10 bases left in between. The CDR3 sequence: CASSQVPPGSGNTIYF. In nucleotides, the CDR3 is TGTGCCAGCAGCCAAGTCCCGCCGGGCTCTGGAAACACCATATATTTT.

This chain connects TRBV6-5 to TRBJ2-7; 7 nucleotides line up with TRBD2. The V segment lost 6 bases and the J segment 3 bases; nucleotides outside the gene matches: 8. Looked up from germline, CDR1 is MNHEY and CDR2 is SVGAGI. The CDR3 sequence is 14 residues long. The DNA of the CDR3 is TGTGCCAGCAGCCCCGGGAGGAGAAACTACGAGCAGTACTTC. This sequence encodes CASSPGRRNYEQYF.

V and J are TRBV6-1 and TRBJ2-7; D is ambiguous. The germline CDR1 and CDR2 sequences are MNHNS and SASEGT. This CDR3 spans 14 amino acids. Trimming took 3 bases from V and 2 from J, leaving 11 bases between them. CDR3 DNA sequence: TGTGCCAGCAGTGACAGTAAAACTGCCTACGAGCAGTACTTC. Its translation is CASSDSKTAYEQYF.

V usage is TRBV6-5 and J usage is TRBJ2-5; 8 bases are a match to TRBD1. Per germline, CDR1 MNHEY and CDR2 SVGAGI. The CDR3 is 14 residues long. Trimming took 5 bases from V and 5 from J; bases not matched to a gene: 7. DNA of the CDR3: TGTGCCAGCAGTCGAAGCACAGGGGGGGAGACCCAGTACTTC. Residues: CASSRSTGGETQYF.

The rearrangement joins TRBV29-1 to TRBJ2-7; D assignment may be TRBD1 or TRBD2 (5 bases each). Trimming removed 6 bases at V and 4 bases at J, with 19 bases between. The CDR3 is 14 amino acids. Germline V gives CDR1 SQVTM, CDR2 ANQGSEA. CDR3 sequence reads: CSVGRTPGSYEQYF. For the CDR3, the DNA is TGCAGCGTGGGCCGGACTCCAGGGTCGTACGAGCAGTACTTC.

The chain recombines TRBV19 with TRBJ2-2, with no clear D. This CDR3 has 14 residues. Trimming shortened V by 11 bases and J by 2 bases, and 15 bases separated the two germline ends. The V gene's germline CDR1 is LNHDA and CDR2 SQIVND (reference sequence). CDR3 DNA sequence: TGTGCCTCACGACCCGGGCCCAACACCGGGGAGCTGTTTTTT. Translated: CASRPGPNTGELFF.

The genes are TRBV19 and TRBJ1-2, with TRBD1 identical over 9 bases. Losses at the gene ends were 10 bases for V and 7 bases for J; bases not matched to a gene: 13. The length of the CDR3 is 14 residues. Germline V gives CDR1 LNHDA, CDR2 SQIVND (reference sequence). As DNA, the CDR3 is TGTGCCACCCTAAAGTTGGGGACAGGGCCTGGCTACACCTTC. It is translated as CATLKLGTGPGYTF.

Only one count was recorded for this clone. The V call is TRBV6-5, the J call TRBJ1-3; D unclear. Trimming removed 0 bases from V and 2 bases from J, with 11 bases in between. This CDR3 has 16 residues. Germline CDR1 is MNHEY and CDR2 is SVGAGI. The CDR3 here is CASSYSADFPGNTIYF. The CDR3 bases are TGTGCCAGCAGTTACTCCGCGGATTTTCCTGGAAACACCATATATTTT.

V gene TRBV11-2 combines with J gene TRBJ2-3; either TRBD1 or TRBD2 may supply D (5 bases each). This CDR3 is built from 12 residues. Germline CDR1 is SGHAT and CDR2 is FQNNGV. Trimming cost V 1 base and J 6 bases, with 5 bases left between them. The CDR3 region has the DNA TGTGCCAGCAGCTTAGGGGGGGATACGCAGTATTTT. The encoded protein is CASSLGGDTQYF.

This clone came up a few times. The chain recombines TRBV5-4 with TRBJ2-7; unclear D gene. Between the trimmed V and J ends, which lost 1 base and 1 base, there was a span of 15 bases. The CDR3 covers 16 residues. Germline values: CDR1 SGHNT, CDR2 YYREEE (reference sequence). The CDR3 DNA reads as TGTGCCAGCAGCTTGACTCCGGACCCCGTTTCCTACGAGCAGTACTTC. Residues: CASSLTPDPVSYEQYF.

This clone showed up just a few times. CDR3 nucleotides: TGTGCCAGTAGTGCCACGCGGGGGGACCAAGAGACCCAGTACTTC. Its translation is CASSATRGDQETQYF. The J gene is TRBJ2-5, the V gene TRBV19; 8 positions match TRBD2. Trimming took 5 bases from V and 0 from J; bases not matched to a gene: 5. This CDR3 spans 15 amino acids. Germline V gene lookup returns CDR1 LNHDA and CDR2 SQIVND (reference sequence).

The V call is TRBV18, the J call TRBJ2-2; 9 positions match TRBD1. The CDR3 totals 13 residues. The V gene end was trimmed by 6 bases and the J gene end by 4 bases; junction bases not matched to a gene: 0. Per the germline V gene, CDR1 is KGHSH and CDR2 is LQKENI. The CDR3: CASSDRGTGELFF. In DNA form, the CDR3 reads TGTGCCAGCTCGGACAGGGGCACCGGGGAGCTGTTTTTT.